This T cell receptor beta chain comes out of a study of T cells in Graves' hyperthyroidism and ophthalmopathy. From RNA transcripts, TCR beta CDR3 regions were amplified. RT-PCR in the first round (using the HTBI primer set) targeted the TCR CDR3. TCRdb re-derived calls from the multiplex PCR reads in MiXCR, one entry per CDR3 protein. The top ten clones hold about 6.6% of a sample with 450,000 to 650,000 distinct CDR3 sequences, 13% to 15% of them seen once. Researchers barred patients who had uncontrolled infection, other autoimmune disease, pregnancy or lactation. PBMCs were obtained from over 8.5 ml fresh peripheral blood. Whole-study results and caveats: The blood repertoire included most of the expanded thyroid clonotypes above 0.001.

The sample holds many counts of this clonotype. Its antigen is as yet unknown. CDR1 and CDR2 (germline): KGHSH, LQKENI. The length of the CDR3 is 13 residues. V lost 6 bases and J 4 bases, leaving 12 bases between the germline ends. This TCR was recovered from a woman aged 18-29 years with Graves' ophthalmopathy. Sequenced material: blood. The chain has TRBV18 and TRBJ2-5; a possible D gene is TRBD2 (6 bases). The CDR3 region has the DNA TGTGCCAGCTCCCTGGGACTTCCAGAGACCCAGTACTTC. Protein product: CASSLGLPETQYF.